This TCR beta chain was identified during a study of T cells in Graves' hyperthyroidism and ophthalmopathy. Overall study context: The blood sample was taken at first diagnosis, before treatment began.

This clonotype has just a few counts. Amplification yielded TCR beta CDR3 regions, with RNA transcripts as the source. With the HTBI primer set, the TCR CDR3 went through a first round of RT-PCR. TCRdb itself ran the multiplex PCR reads through MiXCR, one entry per CDR3 protein. Of 380,000 or so distinct CDR3 sequences in the sample, approximately 13% were seen once. Absence of ophthalmopathy progression within 18 months defined stable Graves' hyperthyroidism. Exclusion of a patient resulted from uncontrolled infection, other autoimmune disease, pregnancy or lactation. Germline values: CDR1 SQVTM, CDR2 ANQGSEA. The CDR3 is 11 amino acids. The V gene lost 5 bases and the J gene lost 2 bases, with 7 bases spanning the gap.

The TCR sequence derives from a woman aged 25-40 years with Graves' hyperthyroidism. V and J are TRBV29-1 and TRBJ2-7, with D unclear. The sequenced sample consisted of blood. CDR3 nucleotide sequence: TGCAGCGTTTTTGGCACCTACGAGCAGTACTTC. Amino acid sequence: CSVFGTYEQYF.